The source of this TCR beta chain is a study of blood T cell repertoires in COVID-19. The table came from immunoSEQ multiplex PCR; TCRdb's copy has only in-frame clones and leaves some out. The sample yields approximately 390,000 clones, 85% to 90% seen once. The sequence derives from a man in his late teens or twenties with active or convalescent COVID-19. Input material: peripheral blood.

The CDR3, as DNA: TGTGCCAGCAGCCCGCCGGGGGAGCTTGGGGAGCTGTTTTTT. Translation: CASSPPGELGELFF. The V and J genes are TRBV5-8 and TRBJ2-2; a possible D gene is TRBD2 (6 bases). The CDR3 is made up of 14 amino acids. The V and J ends lost 4 bases and 8 bases respectively, with 15 bases between them. The germline CDR1 and CDR2 sequences are SGHTS and YDEGEE.